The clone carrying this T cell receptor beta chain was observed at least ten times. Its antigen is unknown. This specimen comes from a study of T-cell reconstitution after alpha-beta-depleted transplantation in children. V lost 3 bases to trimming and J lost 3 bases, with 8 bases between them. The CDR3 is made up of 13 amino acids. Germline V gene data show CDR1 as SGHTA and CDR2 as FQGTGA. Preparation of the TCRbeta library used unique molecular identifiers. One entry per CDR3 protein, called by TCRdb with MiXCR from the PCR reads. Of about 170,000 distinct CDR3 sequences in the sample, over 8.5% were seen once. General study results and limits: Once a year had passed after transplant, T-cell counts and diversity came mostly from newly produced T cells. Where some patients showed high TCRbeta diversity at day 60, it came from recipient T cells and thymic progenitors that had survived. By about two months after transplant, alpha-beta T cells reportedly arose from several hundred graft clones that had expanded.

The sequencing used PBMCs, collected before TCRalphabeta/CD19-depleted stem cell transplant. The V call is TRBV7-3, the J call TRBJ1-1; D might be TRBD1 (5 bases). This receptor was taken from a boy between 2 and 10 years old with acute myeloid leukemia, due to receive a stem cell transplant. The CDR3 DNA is TGTGCCAGCAGCTTCAGCAGGGACACTGAAGCTTTCTTT. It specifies CASSFSRDTEAFF.